This T cell receptor beta chain emerged from a study of blood T cells in healthy people across ages. Findings and caveats of the study: Age brought a roughly linear fall in TCR beta diversity measured per million T cells. Unsorted PBMCs prevented conclusive naive versus antigen-experienced comparison.

A second PCR of about 7 to 12 cycles used a sample-barcoded 5' primer and a J-beta primer mix. TCRdb re-called the 5' RACE reads through MiXCR, storing one row per CDR3 protein. The data show about 1.8 million distinct CDR3 sequences, with less than 50% seen just once and around 2.1% held by the top ten. On this clonotype itself: What it binds is unknown.

Healthy Caucasian individuals from Russia aged 6 to 90 served as donors. This CDR3 is 16 amino acids long. Germline trimming cut 5 bases from V and 7 bases from J; bases unmatched to any gene: 10. Germline V gene lookup returns CDR1 PRHDT and CDR2 FYEKMQ (reference sequence). V and J are TRBV13 and TRBJ2-1; TRBD2 matches 11 bases. The receptor was derived from a woman in her thirties or forties in good health. The sequenced sample was blood. The CDR3: CASSLTLAGGINEQFF. CDR3 coding DNA: TGTGCCAGCAGCCTAACGCTAGCGGGGGGTATAAATGAGCAGTTCTTC.